Listed here is a single TCR beta chain. Its antigen is not identified. Time point noted: week 5, during vaccination. Vaccinated patients received 300 ug of mutant IDH1 20-mer peptide per dose, with topical imiquimod. The V segment lost 2 bases and the J segment 3 bases; nucleotides outside the gene matches: 6. This CDR3 region has 17 residues. The method was immunoSEQ multiplex PCR; TCRdb's version includes in-frame clones alone and lacks a portion of them. The sample carries tens of thousands of clones, approximately 78% recorded once. The sample belongs to a study of a mutant IDH1 vaccine in newly diagnosed glioma.

The source material was PBMCs, sampled from a glioma patient whose treatment included an IDH1 peptide vaccine. The sequence derives from a man aged 35-49 years with glioma. This chain uses TRBV5-3 with TRBJ2-1, with 12 bases aligning to TRBD2. TRBV5-3 is noted as an ORF with a role that remains uncertain. The CDR3: CARSFGLAGTNYNEQFF. DNA of the CDR3: TGTGCCAGAAGCTTTGGACTAGCGGGGACAAACTACAATGAGCAGTTCTTC.